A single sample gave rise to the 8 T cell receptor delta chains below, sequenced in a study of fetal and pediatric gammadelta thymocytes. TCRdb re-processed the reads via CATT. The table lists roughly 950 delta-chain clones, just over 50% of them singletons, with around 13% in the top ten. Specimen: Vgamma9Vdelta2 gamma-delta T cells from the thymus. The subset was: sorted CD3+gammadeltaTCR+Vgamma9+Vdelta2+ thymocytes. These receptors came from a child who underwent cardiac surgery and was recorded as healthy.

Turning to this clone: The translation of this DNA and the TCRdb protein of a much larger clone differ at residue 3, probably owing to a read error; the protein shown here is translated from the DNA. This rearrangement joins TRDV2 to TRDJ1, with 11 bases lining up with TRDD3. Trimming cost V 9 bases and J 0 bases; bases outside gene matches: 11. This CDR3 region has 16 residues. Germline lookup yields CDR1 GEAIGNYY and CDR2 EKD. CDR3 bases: TGTGCCGGTGGGGGATACGCGTGGGGCCACACCGATAAACTCATCTTT. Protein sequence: CAGGGYAWGHTDKLIF.

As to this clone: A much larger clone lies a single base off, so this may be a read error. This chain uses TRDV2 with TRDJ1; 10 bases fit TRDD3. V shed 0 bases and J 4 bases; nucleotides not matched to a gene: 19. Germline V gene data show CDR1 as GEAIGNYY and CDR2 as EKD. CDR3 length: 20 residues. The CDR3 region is CACDTGTGGFPRSGDDKLIF. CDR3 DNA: TGTGCCTGTGACACCGGGACTGGGGGATTCCCGCGTTCGGGGGACGATAAACTCATCTTT.

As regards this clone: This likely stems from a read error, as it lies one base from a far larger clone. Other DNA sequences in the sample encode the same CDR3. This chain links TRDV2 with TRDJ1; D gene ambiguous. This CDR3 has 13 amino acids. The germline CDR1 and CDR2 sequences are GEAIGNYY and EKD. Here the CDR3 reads CACDKGLTDKLIF. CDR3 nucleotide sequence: TGTGCCTGCGACAAGGGGCTCACCGATAAACTCATCTTT.

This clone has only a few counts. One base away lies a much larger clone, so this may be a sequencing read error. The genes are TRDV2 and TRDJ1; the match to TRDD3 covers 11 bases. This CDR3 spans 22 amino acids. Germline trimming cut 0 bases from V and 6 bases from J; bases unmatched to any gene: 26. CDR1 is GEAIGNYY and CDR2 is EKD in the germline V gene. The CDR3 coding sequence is TGTGCCTGTGACACCGGCTATGGGGGATACGCTAGAAACTCGGCAAAAACCAATAAACTCATCTTT. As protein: CACDTGYGGYARNSAKTNKLIF.

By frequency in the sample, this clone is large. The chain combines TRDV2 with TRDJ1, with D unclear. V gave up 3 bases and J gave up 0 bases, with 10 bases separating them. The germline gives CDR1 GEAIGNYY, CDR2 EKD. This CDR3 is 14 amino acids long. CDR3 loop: CACDRLTHTDKLIF. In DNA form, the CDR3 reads TGTGCCTGTGACCGCTTGACCCACACCGATAAACTCATCTTT.

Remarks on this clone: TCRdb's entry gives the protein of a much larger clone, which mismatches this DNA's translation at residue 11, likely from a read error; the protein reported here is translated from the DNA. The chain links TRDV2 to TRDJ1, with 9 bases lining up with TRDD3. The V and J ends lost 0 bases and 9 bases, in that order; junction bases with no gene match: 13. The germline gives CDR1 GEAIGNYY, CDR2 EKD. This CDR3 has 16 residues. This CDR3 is CACDTKLLGEDLELIF. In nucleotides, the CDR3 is TGTGCCTGTGACACCAAATTACTGGGGGAGGATTTGGAACTCATCTTT.

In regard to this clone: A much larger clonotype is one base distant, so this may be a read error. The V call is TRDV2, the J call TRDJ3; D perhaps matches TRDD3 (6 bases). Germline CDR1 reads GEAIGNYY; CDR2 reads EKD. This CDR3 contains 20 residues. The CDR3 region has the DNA TGTGCCTGTGACACCGCGTTCGCTGGGGCATCCTCCTGGGACACCCGACAGATATTTTTC. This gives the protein CACDTAFAGASSWDTRQIFF.

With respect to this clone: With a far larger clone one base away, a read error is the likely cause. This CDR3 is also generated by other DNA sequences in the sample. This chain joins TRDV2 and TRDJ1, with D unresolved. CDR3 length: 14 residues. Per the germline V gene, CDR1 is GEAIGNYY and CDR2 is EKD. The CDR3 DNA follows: TGTGCCTGTGACAACGTCCAGTACACCGATAAACTCATATTT. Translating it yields CACDNVQYTDKLIF.